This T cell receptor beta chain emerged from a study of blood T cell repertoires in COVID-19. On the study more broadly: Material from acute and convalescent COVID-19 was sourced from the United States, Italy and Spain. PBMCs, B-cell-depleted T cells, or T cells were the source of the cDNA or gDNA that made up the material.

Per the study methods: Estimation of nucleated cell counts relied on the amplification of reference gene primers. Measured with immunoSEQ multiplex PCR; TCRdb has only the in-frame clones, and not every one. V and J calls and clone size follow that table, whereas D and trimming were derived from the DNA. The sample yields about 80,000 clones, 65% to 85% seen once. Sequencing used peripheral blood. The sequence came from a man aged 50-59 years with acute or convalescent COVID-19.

CDR3 region: CASSQDHRVGQPQHF. DNA of the CDR3: TGCGCCAGCAGCCAAGATCACCGGGTGGGTCAGCCCCAGCATTTT. The chain is built from TRBV4-3 and TRBJ1-5; D remains unclear. The length of the CDR3 is 15 residues. The ends were cut back, 0 bases at V and 6 bases at J, with 12 bases in the middle. Germline V gene data show CDR1 as LGHNA and CDR2 as YSLEER.